The 9 T cell receptor beta chains given below trace back to one sample, sequenced in a study of blood T cell repertoires in COVID-19. Using immunoSEQ multiplex PCR, the repertoire was profiled, and TCRdb retains in-frame clones only, with some absent. In the table there are 300,000 to 350,000 clones, about 86% of which are singletons. Sequenced: PBMCs or T cells enriched from blood (not recorded which). The receptor source for this set is a woman between 40 and 55 years old with acute COVID-19.

The J gene is TRBJ1-6, the V gene TRBV5-6, with D hard to call. Trimming left V 4 bases short and J 7 bases short, with 21 bases between. CDR1 SGHDT and CDR2 YYEEEE come from the germline V gene. The CDR3 extends over 17 amino acids. The CDR3: CASSVGNLVAGNSPLHF. In nucleotides, the CDR3 is TGTGCCAGCAGCGTAGGCAACCTCGTCGCGGGGAATTCACCCCTCCACTTT.

This chain links TRBV7-2 with TRBJ1-2; D gene uncertain. This CDR3 has 16 amino acids. Germline V gene sequence: CDR1 SGHTA, CDR2 FQGNSA. Trimming pared 2 bases from V and 2 bases from J, leaving 15 bases between. This CDR3 reads CASSLFEAGLNYGYTF. CDR3 DNA sequence: TGTGCCAGCAGCTTATTCGAAGCAGGATTAAACTATGGCTACACCTTC.

The gene calls are TRBV7-8 and TRBJ2-7; 8 bases match TRBD1. The CDR3 extends over 14 amino acids. The trim removed 5 bases at V and 2 bases at J, leaving 5 bases unmatched. Germline V gene data show CDR1 as SGHVS and CDR2 as FQNEAQ. The CDR3 DNA is TGTGCCAGCAGCGTAGGACAGGGACCCTACGAGCAGTACTTC. Translating gives CASSVGQGPYEQYF.

V usage is TRBV18 and J usage is TRBJ2-3, with 8 bases lining up with TRBD1. The trim removed 0 bases at V and 1 base at J, leaving 3 bases unmatched. Looked up from germline, CDR1 is KGHSH and CDR2 is LQKENI. This CDR3 contains 16 residues. The DNA of the CDR3 is TGTGCCAGCTCACCACCTATGGGACAGGGCACAGATACGCAGTATTTT. Protein sequence: CASSPPMGQGTDTQYF. The variable domain in full, completed from reference TRBV18 and TRBJ2-3, reads NAGVMQNPRHLVRRRGQEARLRCSPMKGHSHVYWYRQLPEEGLKFMVYLQKENIIDESGMPKERFSAEFPKEGPSILRIQQVVRGDSAAYFCASSPPMGQGTDTQYFGPGTRLTVL.

V is TRBV10-3 and J is TRBJ2-3; 7 positions match TRBD1. This CDR3 contains 15 residues. Germline V gives CDR1 ENHRY, CDR2 SYGVKD. The V and J ends lost 7 bases and 0 bases, in that order; junction bases with no gene match: 7. The CDR3 DNA follows: TGTGCCATCACTGCAGGGGGAAAGAGCACAGATACGCAGTATTTT. It is translated as CAITAGGKSTDTQYF.

The gene calls are TRBV6-5 and TRBJ2-7; the match to TRBD1 covers 7 bases. J lost 3 bases, V lost 2 bases, and 7 bases had no gene match. The germline gives CDR1 MNHEY, CDR2 SVGAGI. The CDR3 runs to 15 residues. Here the CDR3 reads CASSYDRDLYYEQYF. CDR3 DNA sequence: TGTGCCAGCAGTTACGACAGGGACCTATACTACGAGCAGTACTTC.

The sample holds one count of this clone. The V and J genes are TRBV9 and TRBJ1-3; 9 bases are shared with TRBD1. Germline V lookup: CDR1 SGDLS, CDR2 YYNGEE. V shed 4 bases and J 4 bases; nucleotides not matched to a gene: 6. This CDR3 comprises 15 residues. CDR3 nucleotides: TGTGCCAGCAGCACACAGGGGGCGGCCGGAAACACCATATATTTT. This gives the protein CASSTQGAAGNTIYF.

This sequence joins TRBV2 and TRBJ2-5; TRBD1 aligns across 11 bases. The germline V gene has CDR1 SNHLY and CDR2 FYNNEI. Unmatched junction bases numbered 3, after V lost 2 bases and J lost 1 base. The length of the CDR3 is 16 residues. CDR3 DNA sequence: TGTGCCAGCAGTGAACTCGGGACAGGGGGCCAAGAGACCCAGTACTTC. Translated: CASSELGTGGQETQYF.

The chain employs TRBV6-5 and TRBJ2-3; TRBD2 matches 9 bases. The germline V gene encodes CDR1 MNHEY and CDR2 SVGAGI. The CDR3 has 14 amino acids. V shed 6 bases and J 2 bases; nucleotides not matched to a gene: 3. The CDR3 DNA sequence: TGTGCCAGCAGGTTAGCGGGGGCCACAGATACGCAGTATTTT. As protein: CASRLAGATDTQYF.